This is a list of T cell receptor beta chains from one sample in a study of CXCR3-negative and CXCR3-positive naive CD8 T cells. TCRdb derives one entry per CDR3 protein from the 5' RACE reads, leaving out DNA. The repertoire table contains about 38,000 distinct CDR3 sequences. Sequencing input: memory CD8+ T cells from blood. All receptors derive from a human donor in good health. Some clones in this sample may be carry-over from other donors' samples. Each CDR3 is given with its conserved first and last residue. Each record gives: clone size, J gene, V gene, CDR3 protein. The size entry is marked missing in some rows and otherwise reads once, few, many or a size class.

>NA|TRBJ2-5|TRBV4-2
CASSQESGGAGETQYF
>medium-sized|TRBJ2-3|TRBV4-3
CASSQDPGRGPDTQYF
>NA|TRBJ2-5|TRBV29-1
CSVGQGLQETQYF
>NA|TRBJ1-1|TRBV20-1
CSARDNPDVPEAFF
>NA|TRBJ2-1|TRBV7-9
CASSLGTTSSYNEQFF
>NA|TRBJ2-5|TRBV4-1
CASSQEWTASGTQYF
>NA|TRBJ2-7|TRBV20-1
CSARDTGGAEYEQYF
>NA|TRBJ2-7|TRBV23-1
CASSQLTGTGGARRVTYEQYF
>NA|TRBJ2-7|TRBV29-1
CSVRDRGLYEQYF
>NA|TRBJ2-3|TRBV28
CASSLGGRDTQYF
>NA|TRBJ2-3|TRBV7-6
CASSWSGASTDTQYF
>NA|TRBJ2-1|TRBV4-3
CASSQRPDRTYNEQFF
>NA|TRBJ2-1|TRBV4-3
CASSQDGEGASSYNEQFF
>NA|TRBJ2-3|TRBV12-3/TRBV12-4
CASSWTQGGTDTQYF
>medium-sized|TRBJ2-1|TRBV11-2
CASSSREAGLAGKRQFF
>NA|TRBJ2-5|TRBV7-9
CASSLSLAGGLQTQYF
>NA|TRBJ2-5|TRBV20-1
CSARPYKTGTEDGETQYF
>NA|TRBJ2-2|TRBV6-2/TRBV6-3
CASSFTSGMPSGAGELFF
>NA|TRBJ1-4|TRBV30
CAWSVRGRSEKLFF
>NA|TRBJ2-7|TRBV28
CASSQGSTPYEQYF
>NA|TRBJ2-5|TRBV27
CASWGGSQETQYF
>NA|TRBJ2-1|TRBV28
CASTPGGPREQFF
>NA|TRBJ2-1|TRBV30
CAWTIPGDSHYNEQFF
>NA|TRBJ2-5|TRBV29-1
CSVEGFGGQETQYF
>NA|TRBJ2-2|TRBV4-3
CASSQATAGGDTGELFF
>NA|TRBJ2-7|TRBV11-2
CASKAQPQTGEQYF
>NA|TRBJ2-7|TRBV6-5
CASSFLAGEVYEQYF
>NA|TRBJ2-5|TRBV4-3
CASSQVSSGETQYF
>NA|TRBJ1-2|TRBV28
CASSLQGNYGYTF
>NA|TRBJ2-7|TRBV7-9
CASSLGRDRTYEQYF
>NA|TRBJ2-3|TRBV12-3/TRBV12-4
CASTLRQAWDDTQYF
>NA|TRBJ1-1|TRBV20-1
CSASRPDSNTEAFF
>NA|TRBJ1-2|TRBV6-6
CASSYDNRANYGYTF
>medium-sized|TRBJ2-1|TRBV7-6
CASSGSFTDLNEQFF
>NA|TRBJ2-2|TRBV28
CASSAGGELFF
>NA|TRBJ2-1|TRBV29-1
CSVGTHGGTDYNEQFF
>NA|TRBJ2-3|TRBV4-2
CASSQGLTSGGASTDTQYF
>NA|TRBJ2-3|TRBV12-3/TRBV12-4
CASLRDSTDTQYF
>NA|TRBJ2-7|TRBV7-7
CASSLGTGSSYEQYF
>NA|TRBJ2-2|TRBV7-9
CASSFIPGPGELFF
>NA|TRBJ2-1|TRBV6-5
CASSPSPGRYNEQFF
>NA|TRBJ1-1|TRBV7-6
CASSLEQGAIGLPEAFF
>NA|TRBJ2-2|TRBV29-1
CSVERTGELFF
>NA|TRBJ2-7|TRBV7-2
CASSARTGTTYEQYF
>NA|TRBJ2-7|TRBV7-9
CASSQRASTYEQYF
>NA|TRBJ2-7|TRBV5-5
CASSYDPGQGAYEQYF
>NA|TRBJ2-7|TRBV29-1
CSVEDSWTSGSNEQYF
>NA|TRBJ1-6|TRBV2
CASSRRWNSPLHF
>NA|TRBJ2-3|TRBV7-9
CASSSQASTDTQYF